This TCR beta chain was sequenced in a study of shared clonotypes between healthy human individuals. Naive CD8 isolation took CD45RO-negative cells positively selected for CCR7 and excluded terminally differentiated effector memory CD45RA+ cells. Clones were read by immunoSEQ multiplex PCR, and TCRdb kept only the in-frame ones, dropping some. Among hundreds of thousands of clones listed, 95% to 98% were seen once. Trimming shortened V by 5 bases and J by 6 bases, and 15 bases separated the two germline ends. The CDR3 contains 14 residues. The germline V gene encodes CDR1 PRHDT and CDR2 FYEKMQ (reference sequence).

This clonotype originated in a man aged 25-45 years in good health. Input material: naive CD8+ T cells sorted from blood. The chain is built from TRBV13 and TRBJ2-3; a possible D gene is TRBD1 (6 bases). The CDR3 region has the DNA TGTGCCAGCAGCCCTGGGGGCATCTCGGATACGCAGTATTTT. It specifies CASSPGGISDTQYF.